These 6 T cell receptor beta chains were all obtained from the same sample, sequenced in a study of circulating and synovial CD4+ cells in juvenile arthritis. The assay was immunoSEQ multiplex PCR, and TCRdb's table has in-frame clones only and misses some. The sample has fewer than 35,000 clones, about 95% seen once; the top ten hold 0.15% to 0.2%. The sequenced sample consisted of CD4+ T cells from blood. These receptors all come from a human donor with juvenile idiopathic arthritis.

V and J are TRBV18 and TRBJ1-3; D not certain. CDR3 length: 15 residues. Germline V gene lookup returns CDR1 KGHSH and CDR2 LQKENI. The V and J ends lost 3 bases and 2 bases respectively, with 11 bases between them. The CDR3 here is CASSPVRGTGNTIYF. CDR3 in DNA: TGTGCCAGCTCACCGGTGAGAGGGACTGGAAACACCATATATTTT.

This chain joins TRBV5-4 and TRBJ1-5; D uncertain. Germline V gives CDR1 SGHNT, CDR2 YYREEE (reference sequence). This CDR3 region has 12 residues. Trimming shortened V by 2 bases and J by 4 bases, and 4 bases separated the two germline ends. The CDR3 protein is CASSFINQPQHF. In DNA form, the CDR3 reads TGTGCCAGCAGCTTTATTAATCAGCCCCAGCATTTT.

The chain has TRBV19 and TRBJ2-2; 7 positions match TRBD1. Germline lookup yields CDR1 LNHDA and CDR2 SQIVND (reference sequence). The length of the CDR3 is 15 residues. J gave up 6 bases and V 5 bases, and 9 bases lay outside the gene matches. In DNA, the CDR3 is TGTGCCAGTAGTTTGACAGGGAGAGGGTCCGGGGAGCTGTTTTTT. Residues: CASSLTGRGSGELFF.

The chain uses TRBV29-1 and TRBJ1-4; D gene unclear. CDR3 length equals 14 residues. V was pared by 7 bases and J by 6 bases, with 18 bases between. Germline-derived CDR1 and CDR2 are SQVTM and ANQGSEA. CDR3 sequence (DNA): TGCAGCGCCGCGACTGAGGCTGTTTATGAAAAACTGTTTTTT. Amino acid sequence: CSAATEAVYEKLFF. The full variable domain, with the rest looked up from reference TRBV29-1 and TRBJ1-4, is SAVISQKPSRDICQRGTSLTIQCQVDSQVTMMFWYRQQPGQSLTLIATANQGSEATYESGFVIDKFPISRPNLTFSTLTVSNMSPEDSSIYLCSAATEAVYEKLFFGSGTQLSVL.

The chain combines TRBV19 with TRBJ2-5; the match to TRBD2 covers 8 bases. Germline CDR1 and CDR2: LNHDA and SQIVND (reference sequence). V shed 5 bases and J 1 base; nucleotides not matched to a gene: 9. CDR3 size: 16 residues. CDR3 loop: CASSLSPGGFQETQYF. CDR3 DNA: TGTGCCAGTAGTCTATCCCCGGGGGGGTTCCAAGAGACCCAGTACTTC.

This sequence joins TRBV2 and TRBJ2-5; D uncertain. The CDR3 is made up of 13 amino acids. CDR1 SNHLY and CDR2 FYNNEI come from the germline V gene. V shed 2 bases and J shed 7 bases, with 11 bases lying between them. CDR3 sequence: CASSEQLPGTQYF. CDR3 nucleotide sequence: TGTGCCAGCAGTGAACAACTACCCGGGACCCAGTACTTC.